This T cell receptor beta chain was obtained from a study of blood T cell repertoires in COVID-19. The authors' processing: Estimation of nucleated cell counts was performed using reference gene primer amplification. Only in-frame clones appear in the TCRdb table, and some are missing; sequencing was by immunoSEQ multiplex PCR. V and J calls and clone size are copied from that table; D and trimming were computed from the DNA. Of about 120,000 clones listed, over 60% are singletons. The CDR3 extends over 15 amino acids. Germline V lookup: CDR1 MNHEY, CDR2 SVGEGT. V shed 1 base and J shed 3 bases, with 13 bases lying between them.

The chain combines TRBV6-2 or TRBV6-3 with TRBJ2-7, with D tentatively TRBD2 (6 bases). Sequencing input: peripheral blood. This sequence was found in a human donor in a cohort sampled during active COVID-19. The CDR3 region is CASSYFGGTGYEQYF. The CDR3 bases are TGTGCCAGCAGTTACTTTGGGGGGACCGGCTACGAGCAGTACTTC.